These 21 T cell receptor beta chains came from one sample sequenced in a study of cytomegalovirus exposure and HLA in healthy donors. With 60 Vbeta and 13 Jbeta primers, the PCR was carried out. The data were produced by immunoSEQ multiplex PCR, yet TCRdb's version contains in-frame clones alone and is incomplete. The profile shows about 120,000 clones, 17% of them singletons. Sample: PBMCs. These receptors were obtained from a female donor in good health and CMV-seropositive.

This clone has a handful of counts. The genes are TRBV27 and TRBJ2-1; 12 bases map to TRBD2. V shed 3 bases, J shed 2 bases, and the junction held 5 bases outside the gene matches. Germline V gives CDR1 MNHEY, CDR2 SMNVEV (reference sequence). CDR3 size: 17 residues. The CDR3 sequence is CASSFTSGGPPYNEQFF. The CDR3 nucleotides are TGTGCCAGCAGTTTTACTAGCGGGGGGCCCCCCTACAATGAGCAGTTCTTC.

V and J are TRBV6-1 and TRBJ1-1; TRBD1 agrees at 8 bases. Germline values: CDR1 MNHNS, CDR2 SASEGT. The CDR3 runs 15 residues. V shed 3 bases, J shed 0 bases, and the junction held 3 bases outside the gene matches. The DNA of the CDR3 is TGTGCCAGCAGTGAGGACAGGGATATGAACACTGAAGCTTTCTTT. This gives the protein CASSEDRDMNTEAFF.

This clone was counted between two and nine times. The chain employs TRBV28 and TRBJ1-2, with D tentatively TRBD1 (6 bases). The germline CDR1 and CDR2 sequences are MDHEN and SYDVKM. CDR3 length equals 12 residues. Trimming left V 5 bases short and J 4 bases short, with 8 bases between. In DNA, the CDR3 is TGTGCCAGCAGTACGACAGGCTATGGCTACACCTTC. It specifies CASSTTGYGYTF.

The chain uses TRBV29-1 and TRBJ2-1; a weak D match, TRBD2 (5 bases). The CDR3 contains 12 residues. Germline V gene lookup returns CDR1 SQVTM and CDR2 ANQGSEA. In DNA, the CDR3 is TGCAGTGTTACTAGAGAGTACAATGAGCAGTTCTTC. Translating gives CSVTREYNEQFF.

This sequence joins TRBV28 and TRBJ2-1; 8 bases fit TRBD1. CDR3 size: 15 residues. Germline values: CDR1 MDHEN, CDR2 SYDVKM. V lost 3 bases and J lost 10; bases outside the gene matches: 11. This chain's CDR3 is CASSFFDRGRGEQFF. The CDR3 coding sequence is TGTGCCAGCAGTTTTTTCGACAGGGGCCGGGGGGAGCAGTTCTTC.

In this sample, this clone turned up a few times. The CDR3 sequence is CASSYLGGGYEQYF. As DNA, the CDR3 is TGTGCCAGCAGTTACCTCGGCGGGGGATACGAGCAGTACTTC. V gene TRBV6-6 combines with J gene TRBJ2-7; 7 bases agree with TRBD2. The CDR3 covers 14 residues. V was clipped by 2 bases and J by 4 bases; unmatched bases: 5. CDR1 and CDR2 (germline): MNHNY, SVGAGI (reference sequence).

This chain uses TRBV28 with TRBJ2-7; no reliable D call. Trimming cost V 7 bases and J 3 bases, with 10 bases left between them. Germline V gives CDR1 MDHEN, CDR2 SYDVKM. CDR3 length: 12 amino acids. CDR3 DNA sequence: TGTGCCAGCACCAAACTGTTCTACGAGCAGTACTTC. It yields the protein CASTKLFYEQYF.

In its sample, this clone was seen a few times. The genes are TRBV13 and TRBJ2-5, with 7 bases aligning to TRBD1. CDR1 and CDR2 from the germline V gene are PRHDT and FYEKMQ (reference sequence). This CDR3 comprises 14 residues. V lost 4 bases to trimming and J lost 2 bases; unmatched junction nucleotides: 4. The CDR3 coding sequence is TGTGCCAGCAGCTCAGGACAGGTTCAAGAGACCCAGTACTTC. It yields the protein CASSSGQVQETQYF.

V is TRBV19 and J is TRBJ2-1; 10 nucleotides match TRBD2. The CDR3 consists of 17 residues. The germline V gene has CDR1 LNHDA and CDR2 SQIVND (reference sequence). Trimming cost V 3 bases and J 2 bases; bases outside gene matches: 7. The DNA for the CDR3 is TGTGCCAGTAGTATCCTCCCAGCGGGAGGGCCCTACAATGAGCAGTTCTTC. It translates to CASSILPAGGPYNEQFF.

The chain joins TRBV5-1 to TRBJ2-3; D remains unclear. Germline CDR1 reads SGHRS; CDR2 reads YFSETQ. There are 14 residues in the CDR3. Trimming left V 0 bases short and J 2 bases short, with 7 bases between. CDR3 nucleotides: TGCGCCAGCAGCTTGGCCGTTAACACAGATACGCAGTATTTT. This sequence encodes CASSLAVNTDTQYF.

Only a few counts were recorded for this clone. The chain combines TRBV5-4 with TRBJ1-2; 7 nucleotides match TRBD1. CDR1 is SGHNT, CDR2 YYREEE, per germline (reference sequence). Unmatched junction bases numbered 9, after V lost 4 bases and J lost 6 bases. This CDR3 is 14 amino acids long. Here the CDR3 reads CASSPSGGLDGYTF. CDR3 nucleotides: TGTGCCAGCAGCCCATCAGGGGGTCTCGATGGCTACACCTTC.

The chain couples TRBV4-2 to TRBJ2-1, with D possibly TRBD2 on 6 matching bases. This CDR3 comprises 15 residues. CDR1 LGHNA and CDR2 YNFKEQ come from the germline V gene. The V end lost 3 bases, the J end lost 8 bases, and 17 bases lay between the germline ends. Here the CDR3 reads CASSQGTPEAYEQFF. The CDR3 nucleotides read TGTGCCAGCAGCCAGGGGACTCCCGAAGCTTATGAGCAGTTCTTC.

Here the CDR3 DNA reads TGTGCCAGCAGCGTGACGGGAGGGCCCCATGAGCAGTTCTTC. Translation: CASSVTGGPHEQFF. The rearrangement joins TRBV9 to TRBJ2-1; 8 nucleotides line up with TRBD2. V was clipped by 2 bases and J by 8 bases; unmatched bases: 6. Germline CDR1 is SGDLS and CDR2 is YYNGEE. The CDR3 extends over 14 amino acids.

This clone was counted only a few times. V gene TRBV29-1 combines with J gene TRBJ1-4; 10 bases agree with TRBD1. V shed 4 bases and J 10 bases; nucleotides not matched to a gene: 0. This CDR3 comprises 11 residues. From germline, CDR1 is SQVTM and CDR2 ANQGSEA. The CDR3 sequence: CSVGDRGKLFF. As DNA, the CDR3 is TGCAGCGTTGGGGACAGGGGAAAACTGTTTTTT.

The chain recombines TRBV5-6 with TRBJ1-2, with D possibly being TRBD1 (5 bases). Trimming pared 1 base from V and 3 bases from J, leaving 13 bases between. Looked up from germline, CDR1 is SGHDT and CDR2 is YYEEEE. The CDR3 consists of 15 residues. In DNA form, the CDR3 reads TGTGCCAGCAGCTTGCTCAGGGCGGCTGACTATGGCTACACCTTC. It encodes CASSLLRAADYGYTF.

At least ten counts were recorded for this clone. The rearrangement joins TRBV19 to TRBJ2-7; 8 bases line up with TRBD2. From germline, CDR1 is LNHDA and CDR2 SQIVND (reference sequence). This CDR3 is 15 amino acids long. J was trimmed by 2 bases and V by 2 bases; bases with no gene match: 5. CDR3 in amino acids: CASSITSGGPYEQYF. In DNA, the CDR3 is TGTGCCAGTAGTATAACTAGCGGTGGCCCCTACGAGCAGTACTTC.

A few counts support this clone. The CDR3 reads CASRDRTYEQYF. As DNA, the CDR3 is TGTGCCAGCAGGGACAGGACCTACGAGCAGTACTTC. V gene TRBV6-5 combines with J gene TRBJ2-7; 7 bases agree with TRBD1. The J segment lost 2 bases and the V segment lost 6 bases, leaving 1 base of the junction unmatched. There are 12 residues in the CDR3. The germline CDR1 and CDR2 sequences are MNHEY and SVGAGI.

This clone appeared a few times. The chain recombines TRBV11-2 with TRBJ2-3; a possible D gene is TRBD2 (6 bases). The CDR3 consists of 14 residues. Trimming stripped 1 base from V and 6 bases from J, with 11 bases between. Germline CDR1 and CDR2: SGHAT and FQNNGV. The CDR3 nucleotides read TGTGCCAGCAGCTTAGGTTCTAGCGCCGATACGCAGTATTTT. It translates to CASSLGSSADTQYF.

This clone was observed a handful of times. The chain employs TRBV5-1 and TRBJ1-1; D not resolved. The length of the CDR3 is 15 residues. The germline V and J ends were trimmed by 5 bases and 0 bases, with 14 bases remaining between them. CDR1 is SGHRS and CDR2 is YFSETQ in the germline V gene. The chain's CDR3 is CASSGNRGVNTEAFF. The DNA of the CDR3 is TGCGCCAGCAGTGGTAACCGGGGAGTGAACACTGAAGCTTTCTTT.

The V gene is TRBV5-6, the J gene TRBJ2-1; 11 bases are a match to TRBD2. The germline V gene encodes CDR1 SGHDT and CDR2 YYEEEE. V gave up 1 base and J gave up 8 bases; unmatched junction bases: 14. This CDR3 spans 18 amino acids. The CDR3 region is CASSLSELAGGPVYEQFF. The CDR3 nucleotides are TGTGCCAGCAGCTTGTCCGAATTAGCGGGGGGGCCAGTCTATGAGCAGTTCTTC.

Of note for this clone: The junction differs from germline at one of its ends, possibly a read error. The chain couples TRBV10-3 to TRBJ2-5; D is undetermined. Germline values: CDR1 ENHRY, CDR2 SYGVKD. This CDR3 has 14 residues. CDR3: CAISDTVLEEAQYF. The CDR3 DNA sequence: TGTGCCATCAGTGACACGGTGTTGGAAGAGGCCCAGTACTTC.